This T cell receptor (beta chain) came from a study of blood T cell repertoires in COVID-19. V lost 6 bases and J 2 bases, leaving 10 bases between the germline ends. Looked up from germline, CDR1 is SGHAT and CDR2 is FQNNGV. CDR3 size: 13 residues. The table came from immunoSEQ multiplex PCR; TCRdb's copy has only in-frame clones and leaves some out. The table includes approximately 250,000 clones, approximately 85% detected once. The sample taken for sequencing was peripheral blood. The rearrangement uses TRBV11-2 and TRBJ2-5, with D hard to call. The sequence derives from a woman older than 75 with COVID-19, enrolled during active disease. Here the CDR3 DNA reads TGTGCCAGCAGTCGGCTGACACAAGAGACCCAGTACTTC. Amino acid sequence: CASSRLTQETQYF. The full variable domain, rest sourced from reference TRBV11-2 and TRBJ2-5, is EAGVAQSPRYKIIEKRQSVAFWCNPISGHATLYWYQQILGQGPKLLIQFQNNGVVDDSQLPKDRFSAERLKGVDSTLKIQPAKLEDSAVYLCASSRLTQETQYFGPGTRLLVL.